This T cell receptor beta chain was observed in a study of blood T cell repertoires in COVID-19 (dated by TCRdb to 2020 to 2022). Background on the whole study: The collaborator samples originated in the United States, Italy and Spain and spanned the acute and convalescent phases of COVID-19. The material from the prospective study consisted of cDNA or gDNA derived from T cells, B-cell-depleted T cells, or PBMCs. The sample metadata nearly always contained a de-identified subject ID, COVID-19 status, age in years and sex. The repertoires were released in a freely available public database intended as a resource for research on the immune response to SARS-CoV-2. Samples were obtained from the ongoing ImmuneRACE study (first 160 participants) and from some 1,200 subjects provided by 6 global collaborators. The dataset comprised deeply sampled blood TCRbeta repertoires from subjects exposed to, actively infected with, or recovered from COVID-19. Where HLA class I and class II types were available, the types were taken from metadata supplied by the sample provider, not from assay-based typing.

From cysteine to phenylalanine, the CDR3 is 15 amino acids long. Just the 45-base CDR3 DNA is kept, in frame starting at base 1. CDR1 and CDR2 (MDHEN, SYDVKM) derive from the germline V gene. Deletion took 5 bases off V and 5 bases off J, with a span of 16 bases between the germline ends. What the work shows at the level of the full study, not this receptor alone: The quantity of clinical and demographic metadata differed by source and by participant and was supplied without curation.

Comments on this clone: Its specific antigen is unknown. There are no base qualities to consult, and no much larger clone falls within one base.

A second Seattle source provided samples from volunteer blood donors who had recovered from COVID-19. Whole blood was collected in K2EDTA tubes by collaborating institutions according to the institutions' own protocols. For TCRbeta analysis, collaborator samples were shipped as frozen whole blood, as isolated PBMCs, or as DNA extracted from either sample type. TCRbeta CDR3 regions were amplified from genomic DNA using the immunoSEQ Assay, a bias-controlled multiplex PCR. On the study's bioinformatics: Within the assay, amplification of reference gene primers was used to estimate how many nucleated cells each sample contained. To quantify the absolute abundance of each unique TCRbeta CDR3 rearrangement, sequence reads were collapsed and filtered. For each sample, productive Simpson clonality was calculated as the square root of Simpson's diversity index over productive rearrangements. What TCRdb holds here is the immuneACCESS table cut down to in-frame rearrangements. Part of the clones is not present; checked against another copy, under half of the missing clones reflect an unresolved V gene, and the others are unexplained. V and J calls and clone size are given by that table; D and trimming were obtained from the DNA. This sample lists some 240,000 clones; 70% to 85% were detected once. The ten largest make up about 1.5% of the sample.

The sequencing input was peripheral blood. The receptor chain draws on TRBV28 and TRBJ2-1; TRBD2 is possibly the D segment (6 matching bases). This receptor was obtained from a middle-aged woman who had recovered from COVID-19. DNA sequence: TGTGCCAGCAGTGGCTGGAGGGTAGGCGACAATGAGCAGTTCTTC. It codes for CASSGWRVGDNEQFF.